This T cell receptor beta chain was observed in a study of identical twins. The V and J ends lost 6 bases and 0 bases respectively, with 9 bases between them. Germline CDR1 reads ENHRY; CDR2 reads SYGVKD. CDR3 length equals 15 residues. TCRdb re-called the 5' RACE reads through MiXCR, storing one row per CDR3 protein. The sample yields over 550,000 distinct CDR3 sequences, around 7.4% seen once. This clonotype was recorded many times. These sequences were also reported in another study, on yellow fever vaccine responses in identical twins.

The clonotype was recovered from a young woman in good health. The chain recombines TRBV10-3 with TRBJ1-6; no clear D. Sequencing input: PBMCs. CDR3 sequence: CAIREQSSYNSPLHF. Here the CDR3 DNA reads TGTGCCATCAGGGAACAGAGCTCCTATAATTCACCCCTCCACTTT.